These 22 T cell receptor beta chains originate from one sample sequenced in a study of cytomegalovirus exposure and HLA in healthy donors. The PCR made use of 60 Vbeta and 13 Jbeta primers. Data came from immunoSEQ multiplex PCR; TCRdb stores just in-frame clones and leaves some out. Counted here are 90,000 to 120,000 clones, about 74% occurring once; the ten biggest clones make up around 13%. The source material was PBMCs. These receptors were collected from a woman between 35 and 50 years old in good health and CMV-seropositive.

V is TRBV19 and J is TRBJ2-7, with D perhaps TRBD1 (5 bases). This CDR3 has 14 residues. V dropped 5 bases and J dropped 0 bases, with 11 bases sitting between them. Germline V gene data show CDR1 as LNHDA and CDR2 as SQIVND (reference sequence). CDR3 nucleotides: TGTGCCAGTAGTTTACAGGTTAGCTCCTACGAGCAGTACTTC. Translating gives CASSLQVSSYEQYF.

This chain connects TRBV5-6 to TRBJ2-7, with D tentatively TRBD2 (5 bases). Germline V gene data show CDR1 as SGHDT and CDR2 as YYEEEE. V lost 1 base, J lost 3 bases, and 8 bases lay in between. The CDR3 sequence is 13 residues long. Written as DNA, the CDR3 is TGTGCCAGCAGCTTGACTAGAGTCTACGAGCAGTACTTC. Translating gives CASSLTRVYEQYF.

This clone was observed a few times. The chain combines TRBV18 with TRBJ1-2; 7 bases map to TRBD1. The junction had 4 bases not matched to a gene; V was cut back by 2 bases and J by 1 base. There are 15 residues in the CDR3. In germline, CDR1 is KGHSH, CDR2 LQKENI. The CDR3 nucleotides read TGTGCCAGCTCACCAGGGACAGTCATTAACTATGGCTACACCTTC. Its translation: CASSPGTVINYGYTF.

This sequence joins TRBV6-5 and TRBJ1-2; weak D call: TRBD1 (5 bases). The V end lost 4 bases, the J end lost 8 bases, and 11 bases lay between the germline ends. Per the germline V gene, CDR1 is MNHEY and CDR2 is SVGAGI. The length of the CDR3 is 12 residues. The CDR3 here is CASSSPGSGYTF. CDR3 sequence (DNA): TGTGCCAGCAGTTCCCCAGGGTCCGGCTACACCTTC.

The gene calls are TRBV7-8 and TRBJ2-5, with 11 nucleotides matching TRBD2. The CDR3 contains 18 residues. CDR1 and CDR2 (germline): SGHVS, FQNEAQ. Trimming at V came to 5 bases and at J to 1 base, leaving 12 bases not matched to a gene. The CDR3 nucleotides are TGTGCCAGCAGCCCTCGACTAGCGGGGATCCCCTTCCAAGAGACCCAGTACTTC. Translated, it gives CASSPRLAGIPFQETQYF. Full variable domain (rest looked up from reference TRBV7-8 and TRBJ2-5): GAGVSQSPRYKVAKRGQDVALRCDPISGHVSLFWYQQALGQGPEFLTYFQNEAQLDKSGLPSDRFFAERPEGSVSTLKIQRTQQEDSAVYLCASSPRLAGIPFQETQYFGPGTRLLVL.

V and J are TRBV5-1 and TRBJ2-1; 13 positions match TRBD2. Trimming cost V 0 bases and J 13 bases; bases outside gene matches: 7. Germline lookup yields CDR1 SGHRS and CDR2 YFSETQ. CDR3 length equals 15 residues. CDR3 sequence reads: CASSLDPGLAGNQFF. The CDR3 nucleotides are TGCGCCAGCAGCTTGGATCCGGGACTAGCGGGGAACCAGTTCTTC.

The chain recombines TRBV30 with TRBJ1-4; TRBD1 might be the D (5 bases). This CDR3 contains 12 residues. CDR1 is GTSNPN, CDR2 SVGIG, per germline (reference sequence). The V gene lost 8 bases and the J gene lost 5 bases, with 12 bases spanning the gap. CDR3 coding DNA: TGTGCCGCGGGGACCAACAATGAAAAACTGTTTTTT. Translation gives CAAGTNNEKLFF.

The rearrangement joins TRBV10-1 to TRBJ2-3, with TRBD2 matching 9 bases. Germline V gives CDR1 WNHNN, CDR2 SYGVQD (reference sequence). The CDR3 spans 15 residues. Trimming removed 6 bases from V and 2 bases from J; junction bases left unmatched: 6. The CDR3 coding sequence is TGCGCCAGCAGGCGACTAGCGGATACCACAGATACGCAGTATTTT. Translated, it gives CASRRLADTTDTQYF.

The CDR3, as DNA: TGTGCCAGCAGTTTATATGGCAGGGACTATGGCTACACCTTC. This sequence encodes CASSLYGRDYGYTF. J is TRBJ1-2 and V is TRBV28; possible D gene TRBD1, 5 bases. The CDR3 contains 14 residues. Between the trimmed V and J ends, which lost 1 base and 3 bases, there was a span of 9 bases. Germline CDR1 is MDHEN and CDR2 is SYDVKM.

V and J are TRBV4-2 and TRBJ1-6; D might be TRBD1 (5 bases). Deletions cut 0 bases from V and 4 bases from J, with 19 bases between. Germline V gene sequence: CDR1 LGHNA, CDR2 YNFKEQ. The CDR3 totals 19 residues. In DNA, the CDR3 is TGTGCCAGCAGCCAAGAGAGGTGGCGGGGGTCCCCTTATAATTCACCCCTCCACTTT. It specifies CASSQERWRGSPYNSPLHF.

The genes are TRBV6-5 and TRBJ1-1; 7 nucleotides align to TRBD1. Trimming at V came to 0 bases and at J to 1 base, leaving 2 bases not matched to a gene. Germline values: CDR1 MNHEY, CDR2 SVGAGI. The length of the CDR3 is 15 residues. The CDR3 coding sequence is TGTGCCAGCAGTTACTCGGGACAGTCGAACACTGAAGCTTTCTTT. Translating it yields CASSYSGQSNTEAFF.

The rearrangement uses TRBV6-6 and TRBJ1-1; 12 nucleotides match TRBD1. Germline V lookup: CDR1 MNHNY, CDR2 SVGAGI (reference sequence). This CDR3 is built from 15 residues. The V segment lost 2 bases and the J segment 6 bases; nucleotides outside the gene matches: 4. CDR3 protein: CASSYKGQGASEAFF. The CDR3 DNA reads TGTGCCAGCAGTTACAAGGGACAGGGGGCTTCTGAAGCTTTCTTT.

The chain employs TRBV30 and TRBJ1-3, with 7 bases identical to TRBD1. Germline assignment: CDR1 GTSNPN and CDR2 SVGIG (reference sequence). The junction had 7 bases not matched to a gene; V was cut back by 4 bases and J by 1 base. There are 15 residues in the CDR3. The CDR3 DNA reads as TGTGCCTGGACCCCATTGACAGGGTCTGGAAACACCATATATTTT. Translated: CAWTPLTGSGNTIYF.

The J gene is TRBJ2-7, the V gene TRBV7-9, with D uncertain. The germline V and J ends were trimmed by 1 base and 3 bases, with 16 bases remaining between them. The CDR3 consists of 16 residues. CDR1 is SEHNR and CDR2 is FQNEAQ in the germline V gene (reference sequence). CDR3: CASSLVALGSNYEQYF. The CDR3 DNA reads TGTGCCAGCAGCTTAGTTGCGTTGGGCAGCAACTACGAGCAGTACTTC.

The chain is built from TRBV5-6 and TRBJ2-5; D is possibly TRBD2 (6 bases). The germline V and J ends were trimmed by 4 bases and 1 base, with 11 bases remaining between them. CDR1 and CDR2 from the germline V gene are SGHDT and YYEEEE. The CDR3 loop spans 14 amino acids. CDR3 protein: CASSRGGVQETQYF. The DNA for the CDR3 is TGTGCCAGCAGCCGGGGCGGGGTCCAAGAGACCCAGTACTTC.

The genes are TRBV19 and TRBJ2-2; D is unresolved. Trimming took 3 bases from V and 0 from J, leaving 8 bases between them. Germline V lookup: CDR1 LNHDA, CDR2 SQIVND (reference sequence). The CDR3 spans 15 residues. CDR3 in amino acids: CASSIYSTNTGELFF. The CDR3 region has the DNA TGTGCCAGTAGTATTTACAGTACGAACACCGGGGAGCTGTTTTTT.

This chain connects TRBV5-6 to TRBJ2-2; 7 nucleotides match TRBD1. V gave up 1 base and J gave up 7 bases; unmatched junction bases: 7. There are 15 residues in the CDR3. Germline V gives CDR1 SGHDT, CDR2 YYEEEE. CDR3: CASSLPQGVYGELFF. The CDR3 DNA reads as TGTGCCAGCAGCTTGCCTCAGGGGGTGTACGGGGAGCTGTTTTTT. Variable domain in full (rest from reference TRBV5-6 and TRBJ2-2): DAGVTQSPTHLIKTRGQQVTLRCSPKSGHDTVSWYQQALGQGPQFIFQYYEEEERQRGNFPDRFSGHQFPNYSSELNVNALLLGDSALYLCASSLPQGVYGELFFGEGSRLTVL.

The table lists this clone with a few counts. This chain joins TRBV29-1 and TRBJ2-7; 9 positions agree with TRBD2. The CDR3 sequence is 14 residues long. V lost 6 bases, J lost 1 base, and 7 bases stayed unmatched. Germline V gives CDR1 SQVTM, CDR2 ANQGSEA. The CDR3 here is CSVRGLAQSYEQYF. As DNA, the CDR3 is TGCAGCGTGAGGGGACTAGCTCAGTCCTACGAGCAGTACTTC.

CDR3: CAISTSGGNNEQFF. The CDR3 DNA is TGTGCCATCAGTACTAGCGGGGGAAACAATGAGCAGTTCTTC. The rearrangement joins TRBV10-3 to TRBJ2-1, with TRBD2 matching over 11 bases. Trimming took 5 bases from V and 5 from J; bases not matched to a gene: 2. This CDR3 is 14 amino acids long. The germline V gene has CDR1 ENHRY and CDR2 SYGVKD.

The CDR3 DNA reads as TGTGCCATAGCGCTACCGGACGGATTGGGTCGGTACTTC. Encoded protein: CAIALPDGLGRYF. The chain has TRBV2 and TRBJ2-5, with D maybe TRBD2 (5 bases). The V gene's germline CDR1 is SNHLY and CDR2 FYNNEI. V lost 10 bases and J 13 bases, leaving 25 bases between the germline ends. This CDR3 has 13 residues.

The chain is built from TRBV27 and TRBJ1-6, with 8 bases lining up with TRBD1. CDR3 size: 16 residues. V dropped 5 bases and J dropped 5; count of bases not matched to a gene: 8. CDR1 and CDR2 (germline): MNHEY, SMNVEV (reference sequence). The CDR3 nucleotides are TGTGCCAGCAGTCCGCGGGCGGACAGGGATAATTCACCCCTCCACTTT. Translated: CASSPRADRDNSPLHF.

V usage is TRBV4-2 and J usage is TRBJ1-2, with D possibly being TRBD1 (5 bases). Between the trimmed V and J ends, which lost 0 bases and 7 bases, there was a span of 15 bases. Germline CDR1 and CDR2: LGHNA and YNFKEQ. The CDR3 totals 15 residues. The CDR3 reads CASSQDRGGRGGYTF. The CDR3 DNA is TGTGCCAGCAGCCAAGATCGAGGAGGGAGGGGTGGCTACACCTTC.